These 25 T cell receptor beta chains came from one sample sequenced in a study of T cells after yellow fever vaccination (dated by TCRdb to between 2018 and 2021). The treatment or condition tag for this specimen amounts to: live attenuated yellow fever vaccine strain. The receptor library was made with 5' RACE. Sequenced on an Illumina HiSeq 2500. TCRdb's own reprocessing of the public reads used fastp at Q25 and MiXCR and kept productive beta chains. CDR3 protein duplicates are merged, each entry listing the most common genes and DNA. Here the sample has approximately 300,000 distinct CDR3 sequences; approximately 13% occur a single time. Jointly, the top ten make up 0.45% to 0.65% of the sample. The sample was CD4+ T cells sorted from PBMCs, taken 45 days after the yellow fever booster vaccination. Receptors were obtained from a man between 25 and 39 years old who received the YFV17D yellow fever vaccine.

The rearrangement uses TRBV7-2 and TRBJ1-4, with 9 bases fitting TRBD1. Germline CDR1 is SGHTA and CDR2 is FQGNSA. The CDR3 spans 14 residues. J lost 11 bases, V lost 5 bases, and 9 bases had no gene match. CDR3 sequence (DNA): TGTGCCAGCAGCCGGGGACAGGGCGGTGATAAACTGTTTTTT. Encoded protein: CASSRGQGGDKLFF.

This clonotype was observed a handful of times. The chain has TRBV29-1 and TRBJ2-3; D call uncertain. The CDR3 contains 17 residues. V was cut by 0 bases and J by 2 bases, with 18 bases left in between. Per germline, CDR1 SQVTM and CDR2 ANQGSEA. The CDR3 sequence is CSVEDPPQWSPTDTQYF. In DNA, the CDR3 is TGCAGCGTTGAAGATCCGCCGCAGTGGTCGCCCACAGATACGCAGTATTTT.

This clonotype was recorded at least ten times. The chain is built from TRBV7-6 and TRBJ2-1; 7 bases agree with TRBD2. CDR1 and CDR2 from the germline V gene are SGHVS and FNYEAQ. The CDR3 spans 15 residues. The V gene end was trimmed by 3 bases and the J gene end by 0 bases; junction bases not matched to a gene: 2. DNA of the CDR3: TGTGCCAGCAGCTTCCCGGGAGGCTCCTACAATGAGCAGTTCTTC. Its translation: CASSFPGGSYNEQFF.

The rearrangement links TRBV5-1 to TRBJ2-7; D gene ambiguous. The germline V gene has CDR1 SGHRS and CDR2 YFSETQ. CDR3 length equals 14 residues. V was pared by 4 bases and J by 3 bases, with 14 bases between. The chain's CDR3 is CASSLSGVGYEQYF. The CDR3 coding sequence is TGCGCCAGCAGCCTTAGTGGAGTCGGCTACGAGCAGTACTTC.

The gene calls are TRBV10-3 and TRBJ1-1; D not resolved. Trimming stripped 7 bases from V and 1 base from J, with 16 bases between. CDR3 length equals 15 residues. In germline, CDR1 is ENHRY, CDR2 SYGVKD. The CDR3 here is CAIIAGRDGNTEAFF. The CDR3 DNA follows: TGTGCCATCATCGCCGGACGCGACGGGAACACTGAAGCTTTCTTT.

V gene TRBV6-4 combines with J gene TRBJ2-5; TRBD2 matches 7 bases. Germline trimming cut 0 bases from V and 3 bases from J; bases unmatched to any gene: 7. There are 16 residues in the CDR3. Germline V lookup: CDR1 MRHNA, CDR2 SNTAGT. The CDR3 DNA follows: TGTGCCAGCAGTGACTCCTGGGCTAGCGGTGAAGAGACCCAGTACTTC. This codes for CASSDSWASGEETQYF.

The J gene is TRBJ2-3, the V gene TRBV9; 16 bases are shared with TRBD2. V was clipped by 6 bases and J by 3 bases; unmatched bases: 4. Germline CDR1 SGDLS, CDR2 YYNGEE. The CDR3 loop spans 16 amino acids. CDR3 bases: TGTGCCAGCACCCCGGGACTAGCGGGAGGGACAGATACGCAGTATTTT. It is translated as CASTPGLAGGTDTQYF.

This clonotype was picked up many times. The rearrangement joins TRBV20-1 to TRBJ2-7; D call uncertain. Trimming removed 5 bases at V and 5 bases at J, with 10 bases between. Germline values: CDR1 DFQATT, CDR2 SNEGSKA (reference sequence). This CDR3 has 11 residues. This chain's CDR3 is CSAFNGDEQYF. CDR3 sequence (DNA): TGCAGTGCTTTTAATGGCGACGAGCAGTACTTC.

The chain links TRBV6-5 to TRBJ2-6; D gene uncertain. V gave up 2 bases and J gave up 1 base, with 9 bases separating them. The CDR3 covers 16 residues. Germline CDR1 and CDR2: MNHEY and SVGAGI. The CDR3, as DNA: TGTGCCAGCAGTTACGAAAGGGCTTCTGGGGCCAACGTCCTGACTTTC. Amino acid sequence: CASSYERASGANVLTF.

The rearrangement links TRBV4-3 to TRBJ2-1; D is ambiguous. Trimming took 1 base from V and 8 from J, leaving 9 bases between them. The CDR3 loop spans 13 amino acids. Germline V gene sequence: CDR1 LGHNA, CDR2 YSLEER. The CDR3, as DNA: TGCGCCAGCAGCCAAGGGAACGGGTATGAGCAGTTCTTC. Translation: CASSQGNGYEQFF.

This clonotype was counted a few times. CDR3 DNA sequence: TGTGCCAGCAGCTTATCATTCGGGAGTGGTGGAGGCGAGCAGTACTTC. Translating it yields CASSLSFGSGGGEQYF. The V call is TRBV7-8, the J call TRBJ2-7; perhaps TRBD2 as D (6 bases). The CDR3 has 16 amino acids. CDR1 SGHVS and CDR2 FQNEAQ come from the germline V gene. V lost 2 bases and J 6 bases, leaving 20 bases between the germline ends.

This clonotype was recorded a few times. This chain connects TRBV6-1 to TRBJ2-4; 7 bases align to TRBD1. V was clipped by 5 bases and J by 7 bases; unmatched bases: 8. The CDR3 has 14 residues. The germline V gene encodes CDR1 MNHNS and CDR2 SASEGT. The chain's CDR3 is CASSLTTQGNIQYF. The DNA of the CDR3 is TGTGCCAGCAGTCTCACGACACAGGGGAACATTCAGTACTTC.

V gene TRBV20-1 combines with J gene TRBJ2-3, with 11 bases lining up with TRBD2. J was trimmed by 4 bases and V by 0 bases; bases with no gene match: 12. The germline CDR1 and CDR2 sequences are DFQATT and SNEGSKA (reference sequence). The length of the CDR3 is 18 residues. CDR3 bases: TGCAGTGCTAGAGATCGTGTTAGCGGGAGGGCCGCAGCAGATACGCAGTATTTT. This codes for CSARDRVSGRAAADTQYF.

This clonotype was counted ten times or more. The J gene is TRBJ2-7, the V gene TRBV20-1; no clear D. The germline V and J ends were trimmed by 1 base and 3 bases, with 10 bases remaining between them. CDR3 length equals 13 residues. The germline CDR1 and CDR2 sequences are DFQATT and SNEGSKA (reference sequence). In DNA form, the CDR3 reads TGCAGTGCTAGAGGCGCAGACCGCTACGAGCAGTACTTC. The encoded protein is CSARGADRYEQYF.

A few counts support this clonotype. The chain uses TRBV30 and TRBJ2-6; 7 bases match TRBD1. V gave up 5 bases and J gave up 3 bases; unmatched junction bases: 4. This CDR3 has 14 residues. Germline V CDR1 and CDR2: GTSNPN, SVGIG (reference sequence). As DNA, the CDR3 is TGTGCCTGGCACAGGGGCCTTGGGGCCAACGTCCTGACTTTC. Residues: CAWHRGLGANVLTF.

This clonotype has just a few counts. The chain uses TRBV20-1 and TRBJ2-3; 8 positions agree with TRBD1. CDR3 length: 14 residues. In germline, CDR1 is DFQATT, CDR2 SNEGSKA (reference sequence). V was pared by 4 bases and J by 0 bases, with 3 bases of the junction left unmatched. The CDR3 protein is CSATRGLSTDTQYF. The CDR3 DNA reads as TGCAGTGCTACCAGGGGGCTTAGCACAGATACGCAGTATTTT.

The rearrangement uses TRBV7-9 and TRBJ2-2; 7 bases match TRBD1. Germline V gives CDR1 SEHNR, CDR2 FQNEAQ (reference sequence). CDR3 length equals 16 residues. The V and J ends lost 2 bases and 5 bases, in that order; junction bases with no gene match: 8. Written as DNA, the CDR3 is TGTGCCAGCAGCTTAAGAACAGGGGTTCGGACCGGGGAGCTGTTTTTT. It is translated as CASSLRTGVRTGELFF.

This clonotype was counted between two and nine times. The V call is TRBV12-3 or TRBV12-4, the J call TRBJ2-2; the match to TRBD2 covers 7 bases. J was trimmed by 4 bases and V by 3 bases; bases with no gene match: 8. This CDR3 region has 16 residues. CDR3 loop: CASSLSVGGITGELFF. The CDR3 DNA is TGTGCCAGCAGTTTGTCGGTGGGAGGGATCACCGGGGAGCTGTTTTTT.

The V and J genes are TRBV18 and TRBJ2-7, with TRBD2 as a possible D gene (5 bases). Germline CDR1 and CDR2: KGHSH and LQKENI. This CDR3 is 16 amino acids long. V lost 1 base and J lost 5, with 18 bases in between. CDR3 sequence reads: CASSPQQATVGDEQYF. CDR3 sequence (DNA): TGTGCCAGCTCACCACAGCAGGCCACGGTCGGGGACGAGCAGTACTTC.

This chain's CDR3 is CASKGAYEQYF. In DNA form, the CDR3 reads TGCGCCAGTAAGGGCGCCTACGAGCAGTACTTC. This chain uses TRBV5-1 with TRBJ2-7; D not resolved. The CDR3 has 11 residues. V was pared by 8 bases and J by 2 bases, with 8 bases between. Germline V CDR1 and CDR2: SGHRS, YFSETQ.

This clonotype was seen only a few times. DNA of the CDR3: TGTGCCAGCAGCGTAAGTTCTAGCGGATACAATGAGCAGTTCTTC. Residues: CASSVSSSGYNEQFF. The rearrangement uses TRBV9 and TRBJ2-1; 7 bases agree with TRBD2. The CDR3 loop spans 15 amino acids. The V gene's germline CDR1 is SGDLS and CDR2 YYNGEE. The J segment lost 4 bases and the V segment lost 1 base, leaving 5 bases of the junction unmatched.

The V call is TRBV5-1, the J call TRBJ2-7; D is uncertain. Germline CDR1 and CDR2: SGHRS and YFSETQ. The CDR3 runs 16 residues. Trimming pared 0 bases from V and 3 bases from J, leaving 16 bases between. The CDR3 sequence is CASSLETRQRVYEQYF. Here the CDR3 DNA reads TGCGCCAGCAGCTTGGAAACGCGACAACGGGTCTACGAGCAGTACTTC.

Only a few counts were recorded for this clonotype. The V gene is TRBV9, the J gene TRBJ2-5; 8 bases agree with TRBD2. The length of the CDR3 is 16 residues. V shed 4 bases, J shed 3 bases, and the junction held 11 bases outside the gene matches. Germline V gene sequence: CDR1 SGDLS, CDR2 YYNGEE. The DNA of the CDR3 is TGTGCCAGCAGCCCCTATGAGCGGGAGTGGAAAGAGACCCAGTACTTC. Its translation: CASSPYEREWKETQYF.

This clonotype was counted only a few times. The chain joins TRBV20-1 to TRBJ2-3; D is undetermined. The CDR3 runs 12 residues. CDR1 is DFQATT, CDR2 SNEGSKA, per germline (reference sequence). V shed 4 bases and J shed 7 bases, with 12 bases lying between them. This chain's CDR3 is CSANGFDYTQYF. The CDR3 DNA follows: TGCAGTGCTAATGGATTCGACTATACGCAGTATTTT.

V usage is TRBV3-1 and J usage is TRBJ2-2, with D unresolved. The CDR3 is 15 residues long. Between the trimmed V and J ends, which lost 4 bases and 2 bases, there was a span of 11 bases. Per germline, CDR1 LGHDT and CDR2 YNNKEL (reference sequence). The CDR3 DNA reads TGTGCCAGCAGCCCAGGTCACCCAAACACCGGGGAGCTGTTTTTT. Translation: CASSPGHPNTGELFF.